This TCR beta chain comes out of a study of cytomegalovirus exposure and HLA in healthy donors. About the study: Roughly 180 million T cells yielded around 100 million unique TCR beta sequences, as an earlier analysis found. The study's findings and limits: Later analysis associated a missense DCLRE1C variant with TCR beta V- and J-gene trimming. The study flagged about 150 TCR beta chains as cytomegalovirus-associated. Prior analysis indicated that the majority of TCR beta V segments exhibited productivity approximately 90% or approximately 30% of the time.

With 60 Vbeta and 13 Jbeta primers, the PCR was carried out. The assay was immunoSEQ multiplex PCR, and TCRdb's table has in-frame clones only and misses some. This sample has about 150,000 clones; approximately 80% occur once, and the top ten carry about 6.1%. Turning to this clone: Its specificity is not known.

The CDR3 is 12 residues long. Germline values: CDR1 LGHNT, CDR2 FRNRAP. The V end was cut by 6 bases, the J end by 4 bases, with 7 bases between. Sequencing input: PBMCs. This chain links TRBV12-5 with TRBJ1-3, with unresolved D. The source of this sequence is a woman aged 50 to 60 in good health and CMV-seropositive. The CDR3: CASGLLGNTIYF. Written as DNA, the CDR3 is TGTGCTAGTGGGCTACTCGGAAACACCATATATTTT. The full variable domain, rest sourced from reference TRBV12-5 and TRBJ1-3, is DARVTQTPRHKVTEMGQEVTMRCQPILGHNTVFWYRQTMMQGLELLAYFRNRAPLDDSGMPKDRFSAEMPDATLATLKIQPSEPRDSAVYFCASGLLGNTIYFGEGSWLTVV.